The 21 T cell receptor beta chains reported below all come from one sample, sequenced in a study of cytomegalovirus exposure and HLA in healthy donors. PCR primers comprised 60 Vbeta and 13 Jbeta primers. The table came from immunoSEQ multiplex PCR; TCRdb's copy has only in-frame clones and leaves some out. The sample holds about 170,000 clones, 65% to 90% seen once. The sequenced sample consisted of PBMCs. These receptors were taken from a male donor in good health and CMV-seronegative.

On this clone itself: Within the sample, other DNA sequences also encode this same CDR3. The chain couples TRBV4-2 to TRBJ2-7; perhaps TRBD1 as D (6 bases). Germline CDR1 reads LGHNA; CDR2 reads YNFKEQ. Trimming cost V 0 bases and J 0 bases, with 9 bases left between them. The CDR3 is made up of 15 amino acids. The CDR3 sequence: CASSQDTGSSYEQYF. The CDR3 DNA reads as TGTGCCAGCAGCCAAGATACAGGGAGCTCCTACGAGCAGTACTTC.

This clone was found once. The CDR3 region is CASSLAQGSTGELFF. The DNA for the CDR3 is TGCGCCAGCAGCTTGGCCCAGGGGTCCACCGGGGAGCTGTTTTTT. The J gene is TRBJ2-2, the V gene TRBV5-1; possibly TRBD1 for D (6 bases). Trimming pared 0 bases from V and 4 bases from J, leaving 10 bases between. From germline, CDR1 is SGHRS and CDR2 YFSETQ. The CDR3 runs 15 residues.

The chain couples TRBV4-2 to TRBJ2-4; 8 bases are shared with TRBD1. CDR3 length equals 16 residues. V was clipped by 1 base and J by 5 bases; unmatched bases: 7. Germline V lookup: CDR1 LGHNA, CDR2 YNFKEQ. CDR3 protein: CASSQVRGTGQNIQYF. The CDR3 DNA is TGTGCCAGCAGCCAAGTCCGAGGGACAGGCCAAAACATTCAGTACTTC.

The chain recombines TRBV4-3 with TRBJ2-1; a possible D gene is TRBD1 (6 bases). Trimming removed 4 bases from V and 14 bases from J, with 18 bases in between. CDR3 length: 13 amino acids. The germline CDR1 and CDR2 sequences are LGHNA and YSLEER. CDR3 region: CASSRLPRDKKFF. The CDR3 DNA sequence: TGCGCCAGCAGCCGCCTCCCCCGGGACAAGAAGTTCTTC.

This clone was picked up a small number of times. CDR3 nucleotides: TGTGCCAGTAGGGGGGGAACGTACGAGCAGTACTTC. This codes for CASRGGTYEQYF. The rearrangement uses TRBV19 and TRBJ2-7, with a weak D call TRBD2 (6 bases). This CDR3 contains 12 residues. V was trimmed by 6 bases and J by 4 bases, leaving 10 bases between them. From germline, CDR1 is LNHDA and CDR2 SQIVND (reference sequence).

The chain recombines TRBV27 with TRBJ1-2, with D tentatively TRBD1 (5 bases). Between the trimmed V and J ends, which lost 5 bases and 6 bases, there was a span of 13 bases. The CDR3 runs 13 residues. Germline V CDR1 and CDR2: MNHEY, SMNVEV (reference sequence). CDR3 protein: CASSVRGSDGYTF. CDR3 nucleotides: TGTGCCAGCAGTGTTAGGGGTTCAGATGGCTACACCTTC.

This chain's CDR3 is CASQRTGETSYNEQFF. Here the CDR3 DNA reads TGTGCCAGCCAACGGACGGGGGAGACCTCCTACAATGAGCAGTTCTTC. This chain joins TRBV7-6 and TRBJ2-1; maybe TRBD2 (6 bases). Trimming stripped 8 bases from V and 0 bases from J, with 17 bases between. The CDR3 has 16 amino acids. Germline V gene lookup returns CDR1 SGHVS and CDR2 FNYEAQ.

This chain joins TRBV6-5 and TRBJ1-3, with D unclear. V shed 4 bases and J shed 5 bases, with 15 bases lying between them. Germline lookup yields CDR1 MNHEY and CDR2 SVGAGI. There are 15 residues in the CDR3. The CDR3 coding sequence is TGTGCCAGCAGTTCTTGGTACAACGATAGAAACACCATATATTTT. Its translation: CASSSWYNDRNTIYF.

The rearrangement links TRBV28 to TRBJ1-2; D is ambiguous. The V gene lost 1 base and the J gene lost 8 bases, with 14 bases spanning the gap. There are 14 residues in the CDR3. The germline gives CDR1 MDHEN, CDR2 SYDVKM. CDR3 bases: TGTGCCAGCAGTTTATATGGGAGAACGGGCGGCTACACCTTC. Translating gives CASSLYGRTGGYTF.

This chain joins TRBV7-7 and TRBJ2-2, with a weak D call TRBD2 (6 bases). The V end lost 0 bases, the J end lost 7 bases, and 9 bases lay between the germline ends. The germline V gene has CDR1 SSHAT and CDR2 FNYEAQ (reference sequence). The CDR3 is 14 amino acids. CDR3: CASSLAGGGGELFF. The CDR3 DNA sequence: TGTGCCAGCAGCTTAGCCGGGGGAGGCGGGGAGCTGTTTTTT.

CDR3 loop: CASSEFRQPQHF. For the CDR3, the DNA is TGTGCCAGCAGTGAATTCCGGCAGCCCCAGCATTTT. This chain connects TRBV6-1 to TRBJ1-5; D is unresolved. CDR1 is MNHNS, CDR2 SASEGT, per germline. The V end lost 2 bases, the J end lost 7 bases, and 6 bases lay between the germline ends. The CDR3 is 12 amino acids.

The chain links TRBV5-1 to TRBJ2-1; 10 bases match TRBD2. Germline assignment: CDR1 SGHRS and CDR2 YFSETQ. The length of the CDR3 is 16 residues. Trimming at V came to 0 bases and at J to 5 bases, leaving 5 bases not matched to a gene. The CDR3 protein is CASSLGTSGTNNEQFF. The CDR3, as DNA: TGCGCCAGCAGCTTGGGGACTAGCGGAACTAACAATGAGCAGTTCTTC.

The rearrangement links TRBV9 to TRBJ2-2, with 7 bases fitting TRBD1. This CDR3 contains 15 residues. V was clipped by 0 bases and J by 7 bases; unmatched bases: 6. The germline V gene has CDR1 SGDLS and CDR2 YYNGEE. The CDR3 loop is CASSVGQGLVGELFF. CDR3 nucleotides: TGTGCCAGCAGCGTAGGACAGGGTTTAGTCGGGGAGCTGTTTTTT.

This clone was detected only a few times. The junction and the germline gene differ at one end; a read error may be behind it. The V gene is TRBV7-9, the J gene TRBJ1-2, with a tentative D call TRBD1 (5 bases). CDR3 length equals 15 residues. Germline-derived CDR1 and CDR2 are SEHNR and FQNEAQ (reference sequence). CDR3 loop: CSSSPSGTTIYGYTF. As DNA, the CDR3 is TGTTCCAGCAGCCCATCCGGGACTACCATTTATGGCTACACCTTC.

The V call is TRBV7-8, the J call TRBJ1-6, with D possibly TRBD1 on 6 matching bases. Germline CDR1 is SGHVS and CDR2 is FQNEAQ. The CDR3 has 15 amino acids. Deletions cut 5 bases from V and 15 bases from J, with 23 bases between. For the CDR3, the DNA is TGTGCCAGCAGCCCAGTGGCACAGGGCCCCAGGGACCTCCACTTT. This sequence encodes CASSPVAQGPRDLHF.

This sequence joins TRBV11-2 and TRBJ2-1, with D maybe TRBD2 (6 bases). The CDR3 is 15 amino acids. Per the germline V gene, CDR1 is SGHAT and CDR2 is FQNNGV. Trimming took 2 bases from V and 2 from J, leaving 10 bases between them. CDR3 bases: TGTGCCAGCAGCTTATTAGGCGGGACCTACAATGAGCAGTTCTTC. Its protein product is CASSLLGGTYNEQFF.

The chain employs TRBV7-2 and TRBJ1-3, with D uncertain. Germline V gene data show CDR1 as SGHTA and CDR2 as FQGNSA. V lost 1 base to trimming and J lost 0 bases, with 7 bases between them. The CDR3 spans 15 residues. CDR3 DNA: TGTGCCAGCAGCTTAGAGTCCAGCTCTGGAAACACCATATATTTT. Protein: CASSLESSSGNTIYF.

This sequence joins TRBV10-3 and TRBJ1-4; D might be TRBD1 (6 bases). The CDR3 spans 15 residues. Germline V gene data show CDR1 as ENHRY and CDR2 as SYGVKD. V was cut by 0 bases and J by 7 bases, with 12 bases left in between. CDR3 sequence (DNA): TGTGCCATCAGTGAGTCGGGACACCGGGGTGAAAAACTGTTTTTT. This gives the protein CAISESGHRGEKLFF.

The V call is TRBV2, the J call TRBJ1-2, with 10 bases aligning to TRBD1. CDR3 length equals 14 residues. Germline CDR1 reads SNHLY; CDR2 reads FYNNEI. The J segment lost 2 bases and the V segment lost 6 bases, leaving 3 bases of the junction unmatched. CDR3 nucleotides: TGTGCCAGCAGGACGACAGGGGGCAACTATGGCTACACCTTC. Its protein product is CASRTTGGNYGYTF.

This clone was observed a few times. The gene calls are TRBV29-1 and TRBJ2-2; D gene uncertain. From germline, CDR1 is SQVTM and CDR2 ANQGSEA. CDR3 length: 14 amino acids. V shed 1 base and J shed 2 bases, with 8 bases lying between them. CDR3 nucleotides: TGCAGCGTTGAAGGTCGGTTAAACACCGGGGAGCTGTTTTTT. It is translated as CSVEGRLNTGELFF.

This chain uses TRBV19 with TRBJ1-5, with D maybe TRBD1 (6 bases). V was shortened by 4 bases and J by 0 bases, with 16 bases between the two germline ends. The CDR3 is 17 amino acids. Germline-derived CDR1 and CDR2 are LNHDA and SQIVND (reference sequence). The CDR3 DNA sequence: TGTGCCAGTAGTACAAGAAGGACAGCTTATAGCAATCAGCCCCAGCATTTT. Protein: CASSTRRTAYSNQPQHF. The complete variable domain, with remaining parts taken from reference TRBV19 and TRBJ1-5, reads DGGITQSPKYLFRKEGQNVTLSCEQNLNHDAMYWYRQDPGQGLRLIYYSQIVNDFQKGDIAEGYSVSREKKESFPLTVTSAQKNPTAFYLCASSTRRTAYSNQPQHFGDGTRLSIL.